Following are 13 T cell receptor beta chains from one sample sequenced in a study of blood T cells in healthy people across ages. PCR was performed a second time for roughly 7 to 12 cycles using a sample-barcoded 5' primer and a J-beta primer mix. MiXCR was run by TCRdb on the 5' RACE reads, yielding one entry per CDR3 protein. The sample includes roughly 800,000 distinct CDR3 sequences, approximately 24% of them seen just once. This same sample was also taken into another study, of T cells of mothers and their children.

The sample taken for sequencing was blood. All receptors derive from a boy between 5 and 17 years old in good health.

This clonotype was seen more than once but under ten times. The CDR3 is CASSPRGGPENGYTF. CDR3 in DNA: TGTGCCAGCAGCCCCCGCGGGGGACCTGAGAATGGCTACACCTTC. The V call is TRBV3-1, the J call TRBJ1-2, with a possible D match to TRBD1 (5 bases). In germline, CDR1 is LGHDT, CDR2 YNNKEL (reference sequence). Trimming took 4 bases from V and 6 from J, leaving 18 bases between them. This CDR3 contains 15 residues.

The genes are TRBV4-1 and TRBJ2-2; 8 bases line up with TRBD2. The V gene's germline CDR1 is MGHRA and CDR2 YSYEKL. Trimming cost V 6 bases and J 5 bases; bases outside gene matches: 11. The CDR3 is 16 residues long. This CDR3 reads CASSHKPGGQTGELFF. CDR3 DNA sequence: TGCGCCAGCAGTCATAAGCCGGGGGGGCAAACCGGGGAGCTGTTTTTT.

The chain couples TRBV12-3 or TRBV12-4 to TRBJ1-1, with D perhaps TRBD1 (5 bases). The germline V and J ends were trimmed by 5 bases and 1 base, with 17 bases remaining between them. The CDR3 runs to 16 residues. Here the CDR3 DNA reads TGTGCCAGCAGTACGCCGACAGCGTCCCGGAACACTGAAGCTTTCTTT. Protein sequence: CASSTPTASRNTEAFF.

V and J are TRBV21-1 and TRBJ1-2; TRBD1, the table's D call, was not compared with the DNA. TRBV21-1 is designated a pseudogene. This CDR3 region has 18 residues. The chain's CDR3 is CASSKEGGADASNYGYTF. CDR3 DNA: TGTGCCAGCAGCAAAGAAGGGGGGGCGGACGCCTCTAACTATGGCTACACCTTC.

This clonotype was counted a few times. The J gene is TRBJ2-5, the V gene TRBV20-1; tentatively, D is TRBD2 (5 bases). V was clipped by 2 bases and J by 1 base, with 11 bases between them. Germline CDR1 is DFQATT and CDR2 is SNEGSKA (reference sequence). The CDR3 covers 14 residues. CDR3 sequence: CSARLAGLQETQYF. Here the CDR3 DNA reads TGCAGTGCTAGACTCGCGGGTCTCCAAGAGACCCAGTACTTC.

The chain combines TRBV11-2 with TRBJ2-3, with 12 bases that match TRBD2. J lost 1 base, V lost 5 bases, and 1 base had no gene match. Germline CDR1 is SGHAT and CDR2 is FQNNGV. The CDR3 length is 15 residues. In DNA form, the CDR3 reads TGTGCCAGCAGCCGGACTAGCGGGGGCACAGATACGCAGTATTTT. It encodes CASSRTSGGTDTQYF.

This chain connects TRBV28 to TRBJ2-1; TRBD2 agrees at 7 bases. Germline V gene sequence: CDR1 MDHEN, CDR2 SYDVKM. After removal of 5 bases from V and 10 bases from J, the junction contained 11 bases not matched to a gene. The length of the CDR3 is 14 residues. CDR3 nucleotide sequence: TGTGCCAGCAGTCCTAGCGGTAGCCTCAACGAGCAGTTCTTC. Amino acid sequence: CASSPSGSLNEQFF.

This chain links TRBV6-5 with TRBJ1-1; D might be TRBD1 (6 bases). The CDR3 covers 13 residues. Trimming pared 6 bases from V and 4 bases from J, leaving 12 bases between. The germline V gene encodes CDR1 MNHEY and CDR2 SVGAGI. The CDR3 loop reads CASRFRGSTEAFF. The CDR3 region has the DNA TGTGCCAGCAGATTCAGGGGCTCCACTGAAGCTTTCTTT.

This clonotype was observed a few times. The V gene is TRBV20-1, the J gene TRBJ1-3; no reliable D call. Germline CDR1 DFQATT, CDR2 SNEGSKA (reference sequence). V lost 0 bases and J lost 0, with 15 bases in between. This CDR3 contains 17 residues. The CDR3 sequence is CSARDRRLFSSGNTIYF. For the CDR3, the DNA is TGCAGTGCTAGAGATAGGAGACTGTTTAGCTCTGGAAACACCATATATTTT.

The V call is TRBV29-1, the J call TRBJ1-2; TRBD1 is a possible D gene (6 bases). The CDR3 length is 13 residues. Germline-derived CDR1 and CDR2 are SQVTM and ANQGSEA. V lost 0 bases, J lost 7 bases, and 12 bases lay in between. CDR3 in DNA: TGCAGCGTTGAAGATCCGGGACAACGTGGCTACACCTTC. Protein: CSVEDPGQRGYTF.

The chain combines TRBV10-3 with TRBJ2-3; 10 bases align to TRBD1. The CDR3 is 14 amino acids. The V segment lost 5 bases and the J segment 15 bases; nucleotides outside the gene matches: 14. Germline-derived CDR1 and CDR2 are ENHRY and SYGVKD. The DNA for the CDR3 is TGTGCCATCAGTACTCCCCCCGGGACAGGGGCTCCCTATTTT. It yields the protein CAISTPPGTGAPYF.

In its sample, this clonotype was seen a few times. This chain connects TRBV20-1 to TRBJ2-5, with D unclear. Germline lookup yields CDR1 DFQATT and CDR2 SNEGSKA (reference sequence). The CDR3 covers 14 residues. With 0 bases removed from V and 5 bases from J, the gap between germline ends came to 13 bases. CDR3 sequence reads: CSARDLGRSETQYF. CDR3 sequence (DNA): TGCAGTGCTAGAGATCTAGGAAGGTCTGAGACCCAGTACTTC.

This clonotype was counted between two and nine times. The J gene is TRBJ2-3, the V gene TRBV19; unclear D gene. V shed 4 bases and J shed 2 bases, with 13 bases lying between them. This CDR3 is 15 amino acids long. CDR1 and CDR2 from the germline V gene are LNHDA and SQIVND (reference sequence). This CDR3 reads CASSNGQSFTDTQYF. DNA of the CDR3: TGTGCCAGTAGTAACGGGCAGTCCTTCACAGATACGCAGTATTTT.